This T cell receptor (beta chain) was identified in a study of identical twins. V lost 5 bases, J lost 0 bases, and 16 bases lay in between. CDR3 length: 16 amino acids. A single record per CDR3 protein comes from TCRdb applying MiXCR to the 5' RACE reads. Among 510,000 or so distinct CDR3 sequences listed, approximately 14% were seen once. This clonotype was seen many times. This same sample was also taken into another study, of yellow fever vaccine responses in identical twins.

This chain connects TRBV12-3 or TRBV12-4 to TRBJ1-1, with D possibly being TRBD1 (5 bases). Sequenced: CD4+ T cells sorted from blood. The TCR sequence derives from a woman younger than 30 in good health. Written as DNA, the CDR3 is TGTGCCAGCAGTCCTCATCGGGGACCTCTGAACACTGAAGCTTTCTTT. It encodes CASSPHRGPLNTEAFF.